Following are 5 T cell receptor beta chains from one sample sequenced in a study of vaccination and CD4 T cells after COVID-19 (dated by TCRdb to 2021 to 2024). These receptors have no identified antigens. The library was prepared using PCR. The sample was run on an Illumina iSeq 100. TCR sequencing of DNA from cultured CD4+ T cells used the Oncomine TCR Beta short-read assay at the Johns Hopkins FTIC core. TCRdb reprocessed the public reads (quality trimming at Q25 with fastp, clone calling with MiXCR) and kept in-frame beta chains. A single entry per CDR3 protein holds the most common genes and DNA from its merged rows. A total of approximately 15,000 distinct CDR3 sequences appear in this sample, less than 70% of them only once. Over 7% of the sample rests with the top ten. The treatment or condition label, as the study defines it: roughly 10-day PBMC culture with coronavirus spike peptide pools or control peptides (ViraFEST assay).

Sequencing was performed on CD4+ T cells from blood, cultured in vitro. The origin of the receptors is a human donor who had recovered from COVID-19.

The sample holds a few counts of this clonotype. The chain carries TRBV15 and TRBJ1-2, with 8 bases identical to TRBD1. Germline V lookup: CDR1 LNHNV, CDR2 YYDKDF (reference sequence). V gave up 3 bases and J gave up 8 bases; unmatched junction bases: 8. The CDR3 runs to 14 residues. Here the CDR3 DNA reads TGTGCCACCAGCAGGGACAGGGACCTCTCGGGCTACACCTTC. Translated, it gives CATSRDRDLSGYTF. The full variable domain, completed using reference TRBV15 and TRBJ1-2, is DAMVIQNPRYQVTQFGKPVTLSCSQTLNHNVMYWYQQKSSQAPKLLFHYYDKDFNNEADTPDNFQSRRPNTSFCFLDIRSPGLGDTAMYLCATSRDRDLSGYTFGSGTRLTVV.

The CDR3 DNA follows: TGTGCCAGCAGTGAGGGTAGCGGGGGACGGACAGATACGCAGTATTTT. It specifies CASSEGSGGRTDTQYF. The chain joins TRBV2 to TRBJ2-3, with TRBD2 matching over 9 bases. The germline gives CDR1 SNHLY, CDR2 FYNNEI. The CDR3 is 16 amino acids. Germline trimming cut 3 bases from V and 3 bases from J; bases unmatched to any gene: 7.

This clonotype occurred a few times. The chain is built from TRBV10-3 and TRBJ2-3; 8 bases agree with TRBD2. V gave up 4 bases and J gave up 4 bases; unmatched junction bases: 7. The CDR3 is 15 amino acids. Germline assignment: CDR1 ENHRY and CDR2 SYGVKD. The CDR3 region has the DNA TGTGCCATCAGTGTTCTAGCGGGTACAGCAGATACGCAGTATTTT. It codes for CAISVLAGTADTQYF.

Details on this clonotype: At one end the junction does not follow the germline gene, possibly because of a read error. This chain uses TRBV7-7 with TRBJ1-5; D is unresolved. The germline V gene encodes CDR1 SSHAT and CDR2 FNYEAQ (reference sequence). The CDR3 sequence is 13 residues long. The DNA for the CDR3 is TGTGCTAGCAGCTTAGACAAGGGCCAGCCCCAGCATTTT. Translated: CASSLDKGQPQHF.

The gene calls are TRBV20-1 and TRBJ2-5, with 7 bases fitting TRBD2. V shed 4 bases, J shed 4 bases, and the junction held 6 bases outside the gene matches. The CDR3 sequence is 13 residues long. Germline CDR1 is DFQATT and CDR2 is SNEGSKA (reference sequence). The DNA of the CDR3 is TGCAGTGCTACCCGGGACTACCTAGAGACCCAGTACTTC. It encodes CSATRDYLETQYF.